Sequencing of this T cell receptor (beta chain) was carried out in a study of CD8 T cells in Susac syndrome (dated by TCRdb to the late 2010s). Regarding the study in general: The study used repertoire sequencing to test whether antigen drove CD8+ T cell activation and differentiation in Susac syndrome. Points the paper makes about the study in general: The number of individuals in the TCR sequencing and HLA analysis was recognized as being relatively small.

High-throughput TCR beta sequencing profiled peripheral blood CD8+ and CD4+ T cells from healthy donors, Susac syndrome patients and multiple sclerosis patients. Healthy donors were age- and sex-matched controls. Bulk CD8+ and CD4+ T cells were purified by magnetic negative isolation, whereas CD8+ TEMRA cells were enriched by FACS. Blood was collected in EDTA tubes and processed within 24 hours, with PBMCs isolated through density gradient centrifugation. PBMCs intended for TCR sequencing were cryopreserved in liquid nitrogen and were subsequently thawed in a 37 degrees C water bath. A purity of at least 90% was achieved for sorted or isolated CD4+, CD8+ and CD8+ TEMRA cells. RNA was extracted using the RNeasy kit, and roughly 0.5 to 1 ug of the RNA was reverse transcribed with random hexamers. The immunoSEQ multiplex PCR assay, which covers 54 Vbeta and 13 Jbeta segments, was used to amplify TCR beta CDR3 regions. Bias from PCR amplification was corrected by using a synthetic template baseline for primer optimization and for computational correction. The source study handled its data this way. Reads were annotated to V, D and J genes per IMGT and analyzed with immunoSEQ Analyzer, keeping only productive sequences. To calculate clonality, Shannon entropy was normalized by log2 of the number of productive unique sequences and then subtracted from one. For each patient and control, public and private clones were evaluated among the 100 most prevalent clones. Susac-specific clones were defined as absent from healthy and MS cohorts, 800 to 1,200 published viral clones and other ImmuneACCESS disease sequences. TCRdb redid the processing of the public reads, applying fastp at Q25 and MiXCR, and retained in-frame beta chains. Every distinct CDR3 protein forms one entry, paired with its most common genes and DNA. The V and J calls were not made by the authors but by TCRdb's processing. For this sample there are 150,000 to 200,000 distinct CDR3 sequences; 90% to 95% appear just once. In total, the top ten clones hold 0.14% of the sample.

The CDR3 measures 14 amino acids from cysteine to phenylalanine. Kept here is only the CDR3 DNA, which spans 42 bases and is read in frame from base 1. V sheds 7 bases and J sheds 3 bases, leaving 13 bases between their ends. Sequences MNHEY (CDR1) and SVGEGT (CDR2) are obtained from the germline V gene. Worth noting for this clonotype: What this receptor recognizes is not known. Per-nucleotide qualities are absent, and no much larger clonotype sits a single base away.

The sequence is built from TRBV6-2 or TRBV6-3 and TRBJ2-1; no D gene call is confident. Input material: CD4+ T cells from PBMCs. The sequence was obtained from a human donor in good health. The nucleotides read TGTGCCAGCAAGGAAACACCTAGCTACAATGAGCAGTTCTTC. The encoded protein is CASKETPSYNEQFF.